Presented here are 27 T cell receptor beta chains from one specimen sequenced in a study of blood T cells in healthy people across ages. The authors ran a second PCR of roughly 6 to 12 cycles using a sample-barcoded 5' primer and a J-beta primer mix. TCRdb re-analysed the 5' RACE reads in MiXCR, keeping a single row per CDR3 protein. The repertoire holds over 750,000 distinct CDR3 sequences, with 20% to 25% as singletons. These data also formed part of another study, on T cells of mothers and their children.

Material: blood. Receptor source: a boy aged 5-17 years in good health.

CDR3 coding DNA: TGTGCCAGCAGCTTTAGAGTCCGGGTCAACGAGCAGTACTTC. It specifies CASSFRVRVNEQYF. The V call is TRBV13, the J call TRBJ2-7, with no clear D. Trimming pared 3 bases from V and 5 bases from J, leaving 14 bases between. This CDR3 is 14 amino acids long. The germline gives CDR1 PRHDT, CDR2 FYEKMQ (reference sequence).

This clonotype has only a few counts. The chain couples TRBV29-1 to TRBJ2-3; perhaps TRBD1 as D (6 bases). The germline V gene encodes CDR1 SQVTM and CDR2 ANQGSEA. V lost 7 bases and J 5 bases, leaving 13 bases between the germline ends. The CDR3 loop spans 12 amino acids. This chain's CDR3 is CSAGQLGDTQYF. CDR3 sequence (DNA): TGCAGCGCCGGACAGTTAGGAGATACGCAGTATTTT.

This clonotype was seen a handful of times. The chain couples TRBV4-1 to TRBJ2-7; 9 bases map to TRBD1. Germline V lookup: CDR1 MGHRA, CDR2 YSYEKL. With V trimmed by 2 bases and J by 5 bases, 7 bases remained unmatched. The CDR3 runs to 15 residues. The CDR3 protein is CASSQFGTGTHEQYF. CDR3 sequence (DNA): TGCGCCAGCAGCCAATTTGGGACAGGGACCCACGAGCAGTACTTC.

This clonotype was observed a handful of times. The gene calls are TRBV6-2 or TRBV6-3 and TRBJ1-2; TRBD1 is a possible D gene (5 bases). Germline V CDR1 and CDR2: MNHEY, SVGEGT. V gave up 5 bases and J gave up 7 bases, with 14 bases separating them. There are 13 residues in the CDR3. CDR3 sequence (DNA): TGTGCCAGCAGTGACACCCGTGGGGGTGGCTACACCTTC. The encoded protein is CASSDTRGGGYTF.

This clonotype was detected only once. The chain couples TRBV2 to TRBJ1-2; TRBD1 matches at 9 bases. Trimming removed 5 bases from V and 7 bases from J; junction bases left unmatched: 8. Germline CDR1 reads SNHLY; CDR2 reads FYNNEI. The CDR3 is 14 amino acids. CDR3 nucleotides: TGTGCCAGCAGTAAGCTAGAACAGGGGGCTGGCTACACCTTC. Protein: CASSKLEQGAGYTF.

Only one count was recorded for this clonotype. This chain uses TRBV12-3 or TRBV12-4 with TRBJ2-3, with 9 bases lining up with TRBD2. The CDR3 has 15 amino acids. J gave up 1 base and V 6 bases, and 5 bases lay outside the gene matches. The CDR3 region has the DNA TGTGCCAGCAGGCCAGCGGGGGGCCGCACAGATACGCAGTATTTT. As protein: CASRPAGGRTDTQYF.

The chain links TRBV4-2 to TRBJ1-2; D is unclear. The CDR3 loop spans 12 amino acids. In germline, CDR1 is LGHNA, CDR2 YNFKEQ. Trimming removed 2 bases from V and 7 bases from J, with 8 bases in between. The CDR3 region is CASSQRTGGYTF. The CDR3 DNA is TGTGCCAGCAGCCAACGGACGGGTGGCTACACCTTC.

The chain couples TRBV9 to TRBJ2-1; weak D call: TRBD2 (6 bases). V was trimmed by 0 bases and J by 6 bases, leaving 13 bases between them. The V gene's germline CDR1 is SGDLS and CDR2 YYNGEE. The CDR3 is made up of 15 amino acids. The CDR3 nucleotides read TGTGCCAGCAGCGTAGAAACTAGCCCCATCAATGAGCAGTTCTTC. Protein product: CASSVETSPINEQFF. Variable domain in full (rest from reference TRBV9 and TRBJ2-1): DSGVTQTPKHLITATGQRVTLRCSPRSGDLSVYWYQQSLDQGLQFLIQYYNGEERAKGNILERFSAQQFPDLHSELNLSSLELGDSALYFCASSVETSPINEQFFGPGTRLTVL.

This clonotype was counted between two and nine times. The chain combines TRBV9 with TRBJ2-6; D uncertain. Germline CDR1 and CDR2: SGDLS and YYNGEE. Trimming took 3 bases from V and 3 from J, leaving 7 bases between them. This CDR3 has 14 amino acids. The CDR3 protein is CASSGVYGANVLTF. The CDR3 region has the DNA TGTGCCAGCAGCGGAGTTTATGGGGCCAACGTCCTGACTTTC.

The chain employs TRBV11-3 and TRBJ1-2, with a tentative D call TRBD1 (5 bases). The V end lost 5 bases, the J end lost 4 bases, and 11 bases lay between the germline ends. Germline lookup yields CDR1 SGHNT and CDR2 YENEEA. This CDR3 region has 13 residues. CDR3 sequence: CASSRPGGYGYTF. The CDR3 coding sequence is TGTGCCAGCAGCCGCCCGGGGGGCTATGGCTACACCTTC.

This chain joins TRBV11-1 and TRBJ2-2; D is undetermined. Germline V lookup: CDR1 SGHAT, CDR2 FQDESV (reference sequence). V lost 5 bases, J lost 5 bases, and 12 bases lay in between. The CDR3 sequence is 14 residues long. The CDR3 region has the DNA TGTGCCAGCAGCCCACCCATGGAAACCGGGGAGCTGTTTTTT. Protein: CASSPPMETGELFF.

Only a few counts were recorded for this clonotype. The chain combines TRBV5-1 with TRBJ1-1; unclear D gene. Trimming cost V 0 bases and J 8 bases, with 14 bases left between them. The CDR3 has 14 amino acids. CDR1 SGHRS and CDR2 YFSETQ come from the germline V gene. The CDR3 sequence is CASSLELASTEAFF. Written as DNA, the CDR3 is TGCGCCAGCAGCTTGGAATTGGCAAGTACCGAAGCTTTCTTT.

This chain uses TRBV5-1 with TRBJ2-5; D may be TRBD2 (6 bases). Germline V CDR1 and CDR2: SGHRS, YFSETQ. The CDR3 runs to 15 residues. Trimming removed 4 bases at V and 1 base at J, with 14 bases between. The CDR3 nucleotides are TGCGCCAGCAGCGATTTGGCGGGGACCCAAGAGACCCAGTACTTC. Protein product: CASSDLAGTQETQYF. Using reference TRBV5-1 and TRBJ2-5 for the parts outside the CDR3, the full variable domain is KAGVTQTPRYLIKTRGQQVTLSCSPISGHRSVSWYQQTPGQGLQFLFEYFSETQRNKGNFPGRFSGRQFSNSRSEMNVSTLELGDSALYLCASSDLAGTQETQYFGPGTRLLVL.

The rearrangement uses TRBV4-1 and TRBJ1-4; D is uncertain. CDR1 and CDR2 from the germline V gene are MGHRA and YSYEKL. With 0 bases removed from V and 4 bases from J, the gap between germline ends came to 9 bases. The CDR3 runs to 15 residues. In DNA, the CDR3 is TGCGCCAGCAGCCAAGAAAGGAGGTATAATGAAAAACTGTTTTTT. Translation gives CASSQERRYNEKLFF.

This clonotype was observed a handful of times. V gene TRBV12-3 or TRBV12-4 combines with J gene TRBJ1-2; tentative D call: TRBD1 (5 bases). V gave up 2 bases and J gave up 6 bases, with 10 bases separating them. This CDR3 contains 13 residues. The CDR3 region is CASSLPGGNGYTF. In nucleotides, the CDR3 is TGTGCCAGCAGTTTACCGGGGGGAAATGGCTACACCTTC.

There are a few counts of this clonotype. The chain recombines TRBV20-1 with TRBJ2-1; 7 bases are a match to TRBD2. Trimming at V came to 5 bases and at J to 3 bases, leaving 7 bases not matched to a gene. Germline V gives CDR1 DFQATT, CDR2 SNEGSKA (reference sequence). This CDR3 has 14 amino acids. The CDR3 DNA reads as TGCAGTGCTGTAGCGGGCGACGTCTACAATGAGCAGTTCTTC. Its translation: CSAVAGDVYNEQFF.

The chain is built from TRBV27 and TRBJ1-4; D is perhaps TRBD1 (6 bases). V gave up 4 bases and J gave up 7 bases, with 13 bases separating them. The CDR3 is 14 amino acids. CDR1 and CDR2 from the germline V gene are MNHEY and SMNVEV (reference sequence). The CDR3: CASSSGAGREKLFF. The CDR3 coding sequence is TGTGCCAGCAGTTCAGGGGCGGGGCGTGAAAAACTGTTTTTT. The full variable domain, in which reference TRBV27 and TRBJ1-4 provide the parts outside the CDR3, is EAQVTQNPRYLITVTGKKLTVTCSQNMNHEYMSWYRQDPGLGLRQIYYSMNVEVTDKGDVPEGYKVSRKEKRNFPLILESPSPNQTSLYFCASSSGAGREKLFFGSGTQLSVL.

The rearrangement joins TRBV12-3 or TRBV12-4 to TRBJ2-3, with TRBD2 as a possible D gene (6 bases). The CDR3 extends over 16 amino acids. V was pared by 6 bases and J by 2 bases, with 18 bases between. The CDR3 is CASSLAGTGDTDTQYF. CDR3 in DNA: TGTGCCAGCAGCCTCGCCGGGACGGGGGACACAGATACGCAGTATTTT.

V usage is TRBV20-1 and J usage is TRBJ2-7; TRBD1 might be the D (6 bases). The CDR3 sequence is 13 residues long. V gave up 3 bases and J gave up 2 bases, with 11 bases separating them. Germline V gene lookup returns CDR1 DFQATT and CDR2 SNEGSKA (reference sequence). CDR3 residues: CSAREQGPYEQYF. CDR3 bases: TGCAGTGCTAGGGAACAGGGACCCTACGAGCAGTACTTC.

With respect to this clonotype: It is likely a read error, because the conserved phenylalanine at the end of the CDR3 is missing. V gene TRBV7-8 combines with J gene TRBJ2-7, with a weak D call TRBD2 (5 bases). Germline CDR1 and CDR2: SGHVS and FQNEAQ. V lost 1 base and J lost 5, with 27 bases in between. The CDR3 runs 19 residues. The CDR3 spells CASSLVEVTGRLLLNEQYS. The CDR3 DNA reads as TGTGCCAGCAGCTTAGTAGAGGTGACTGGTCGACTACTCCTAAACGAGCAGTACTCC.

This clonotype was counted only a few times. The chain links TRBV5-1 to TRBJ2-5; 8 nucleotides align to TRBD1. There are 13 residues in the CDR3. The V gene's germline CDR1 is SGHRS and CDR2 YFSETQ. J gave up 4 bases and V 7 bases, and 6 bases lay outside the gene matches. CDR3 sequence (DNA): TGCGCCAGCGGACCCCAGGGGGCAGAGACCCAGTACTTC. This codes for CASGPQGAETQYF.

This clonotype was observed a few times. As the CDR3 is not closed by the conserved phenylalanine or tryptophan, this likely results from a read error. This chain connects TRBV7-9 to TRBJ2-3; D possibly corresponds to TRBD2 (5 bases). Deletions cut 0 bases from V and 3 bases from J, with 7 bases between. The CDR3 consists of 14 residues. Germline V gene data show CDR1 as SEHNR and CDR2 as FQNEAQ (reference sequence). The DNA of the CDR3 is TGTGCCAGCAGCTTAGCACTAGTTACAGATACGCAGTATCTT. This translates into CASSLALVTDTQYL.

This clonotype was observed a few times. This chain connects TRBV6-2 or TRBV6-3 to TRBJ1-2; maybe TRBD1 (5 bases). The V and J ends lost 0 bases and 6 bases respectively, with 17 bases between them. The germline V gene has CDR1 MNHEY and CDR2 SVGEGT. The CDR3 sequence is 16 residues long. In DNA, the CDR3 is TGTGCCAGCAGTTACTCGATAGTTCAGGCCAGGGATGGCTACACCTTC. Translation gives CASSYSIVQARDGYTF.

The table lists this clonotype with a few counts. The chain carries TRBV6-2 or TRBV6-3 and TRBJ2-7, with no clear D. Germline V gives CDR1 MNHEY, CDR2 SVGEGT. The CDR3 spans 11 residues. V lost 8 bases, J lost 3 bases, and 8 bases lay in between. The CDR3 nucleotides are TGTGCCAGCGGCGGTAACTACGAGCAGTACTTC. It specifies CASGGNYEQYF.

The chain has TRBV7-2 and TRBJ2-3, with D uncertain. The length of the CDR3 is 11 residues. Trimming took 1 base from V and 10 from J, leaving 6 bases between them. The germline V gene encodes CDR1 SGHTA and CDR2 FQGNSA. CDR3 sequence (DNA): TGTGCCAGCAGCTTAGTAGACGCGCAGTATTTT. This sequence encodes CASSLVDAQYF. Looking up the rest from reference TRBV7-2 and TRBJ2-3 gives the full variable domain: GAGVSQSPSNKVTEKGKDVELRCDPISGHTALYWYRQSLGQGLEFLIYFQGNSAPDKSGLPSDRFSAERTGGSVSTLTIQRTQQEDSAVYLCASSLVDAQYFGPGTRLTVL.

This clonotype was found many times. V and J are TRBV7-2 and TRBJ1-4, with D possibly being TRBD1 (6 bases). The CDR3 length is 13 residues. Per germline, CDR1 SGHTA and CDR2 FQGNSA. The germline V and J ends were trimmed by 4 bases and 5 bases, with 8 bases remaining between them. CDR3 nucleotide sequence: TGTGCCAGCAGCTCCGGGACAAATGAAAAACTGTTTTTT. Encoded protein: CASSSGTNEKLFF.

The DNA of the CDR3 is TGTGCCAGCAGTTTATTAGGCAGGAAAGAGACCCAGTACTTC. Its protein product is CASSLLGRKETQYF. This sequence joins TRBV27 and TRBJ2-5; D not certain. Trimming took 1 base from V and 3 from J, leaving 9 bases between them. The V gene's germline CDR1 is MNHEY and CDR2 SMNVEV (reference sequence). CDR3 length: 14 amino acids.